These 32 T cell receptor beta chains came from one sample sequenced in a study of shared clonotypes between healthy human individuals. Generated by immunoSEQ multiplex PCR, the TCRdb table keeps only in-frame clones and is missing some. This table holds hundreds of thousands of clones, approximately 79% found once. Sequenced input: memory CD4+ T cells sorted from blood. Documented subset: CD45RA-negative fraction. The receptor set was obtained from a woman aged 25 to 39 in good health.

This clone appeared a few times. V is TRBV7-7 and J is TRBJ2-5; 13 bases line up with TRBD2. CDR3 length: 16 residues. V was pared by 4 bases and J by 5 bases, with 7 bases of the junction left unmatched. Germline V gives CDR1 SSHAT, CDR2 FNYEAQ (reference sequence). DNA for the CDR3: TGTGCCAGCAGCTCACTAGCGGGAGGGCCGGGGGAGACCCAGTACTTC. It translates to CASSSLAGGPGETQYF. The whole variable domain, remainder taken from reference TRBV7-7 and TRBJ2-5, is GAGVSQSPRYKVTKRGQDVTLRCDPISSHATLYWYQQALGQGPEFLTYFNYEAQPDKSGLPSDRFSAERPEGSISTLTIQRTEQRDSAMYRCASSSLAGGPGETQYFGPGTRLLVL.

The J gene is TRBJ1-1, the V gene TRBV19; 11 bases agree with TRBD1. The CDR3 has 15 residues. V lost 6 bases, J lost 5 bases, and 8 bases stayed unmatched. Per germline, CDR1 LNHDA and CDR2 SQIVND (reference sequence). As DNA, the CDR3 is TGTGCCAGTAGCAGGACAGGGGGCTTGAGAACTGAAGCTTTCTTT. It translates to CASSRTGGLRTEAFF. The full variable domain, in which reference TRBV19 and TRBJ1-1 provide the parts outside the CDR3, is DGGITQSPKYLFRKEGQNVTLSCEQNLNHDAMYWYRQDPGQGLRLIYYSQIVNDFQKGDIAEGYSVSREKKESFPLTVTSAQKNPTAFYLCASSRTGGLRTEAFFGQGTRLTVV.

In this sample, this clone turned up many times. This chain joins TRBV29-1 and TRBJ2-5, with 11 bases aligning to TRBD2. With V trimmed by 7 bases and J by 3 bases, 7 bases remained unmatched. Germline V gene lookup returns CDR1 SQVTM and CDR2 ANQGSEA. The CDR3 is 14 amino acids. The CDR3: CSATLAGVKETQYF. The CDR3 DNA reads TGCAGCGCCACACTAGCGGGAGTCAAAGAGACCCAGTACTTC.

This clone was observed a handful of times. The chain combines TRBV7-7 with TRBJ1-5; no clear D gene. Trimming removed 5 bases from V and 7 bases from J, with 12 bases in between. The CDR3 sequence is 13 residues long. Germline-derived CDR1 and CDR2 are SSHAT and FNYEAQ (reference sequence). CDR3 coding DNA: TGTGCCAGCAGCAGTGCTGAAGGACAGCCCCAGCATTTT. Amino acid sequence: CASSSAEGQPQHF.

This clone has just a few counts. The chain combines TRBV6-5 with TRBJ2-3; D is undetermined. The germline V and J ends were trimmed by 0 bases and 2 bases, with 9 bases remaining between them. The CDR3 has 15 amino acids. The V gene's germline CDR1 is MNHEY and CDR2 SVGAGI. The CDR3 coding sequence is TGTGCCAGCAGTTACTCGTCGGGTCACACAGATACGCAGTATTTT. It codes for CASSYSSGHTDTQYF.

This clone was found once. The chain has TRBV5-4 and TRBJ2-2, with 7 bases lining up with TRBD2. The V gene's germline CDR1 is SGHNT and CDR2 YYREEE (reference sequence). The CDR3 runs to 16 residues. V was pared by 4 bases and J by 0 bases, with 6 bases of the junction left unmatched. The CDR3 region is CASSGRGLSNTGELFF. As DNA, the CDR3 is TGTGCCAGCAGCGGAAGGGGACTATCGAACACCGGGGAGCTGTTTTTT.

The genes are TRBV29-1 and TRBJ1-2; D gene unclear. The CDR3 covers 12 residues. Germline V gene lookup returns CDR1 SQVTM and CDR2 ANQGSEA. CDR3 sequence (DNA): TGCTGCGGTGGGCAGACCTCCTATGGCTACACCTTC. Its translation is CCGGQTSYGYTF.

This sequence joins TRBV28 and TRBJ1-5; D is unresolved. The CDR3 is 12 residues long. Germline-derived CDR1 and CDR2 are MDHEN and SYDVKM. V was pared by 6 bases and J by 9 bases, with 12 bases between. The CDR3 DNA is TGTGCCAGCAGCCCCCAGCTTCGGCCCCAGCATTTT. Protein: CASSPQLRPQHF. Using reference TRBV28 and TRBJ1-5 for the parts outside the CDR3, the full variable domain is DVKVTQSSRYLVKRTGEKVFLECVQDMDHENMFWYRQDPGLGLRLIYFSYDVKMKEKGDIPEGYSVSREKKERFSLILESASTNQTSMYLCASSPQLRPQHFGDGTRLSIL.

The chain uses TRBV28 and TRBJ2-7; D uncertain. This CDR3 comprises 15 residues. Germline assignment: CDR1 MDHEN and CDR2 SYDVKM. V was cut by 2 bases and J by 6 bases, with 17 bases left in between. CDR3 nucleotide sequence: TGTGCCAGCAGTTTAAAGTTTAGGGTTGGCCTCGAGCAGTACTTC. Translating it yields CASSLKFRVGLEQYF. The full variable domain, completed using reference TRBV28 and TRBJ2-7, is DVKVTQSSRYLVKRTGEKVFLECVQDMDHENMFWYRQDPGLGLRLIYFSYDVKMKEKGDIPEGYSVSREKKERFSLILESASTNQTSMYLCASSLKFRVGLEQYFGPGTRLTVT.

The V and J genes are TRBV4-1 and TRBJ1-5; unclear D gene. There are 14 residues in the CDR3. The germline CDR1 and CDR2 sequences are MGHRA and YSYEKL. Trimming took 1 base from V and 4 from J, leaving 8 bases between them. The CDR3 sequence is CASSQGYGNQPQHF. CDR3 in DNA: TGCGCCAGCAGCCAAGGATACGGGAATCAGCCCCAGCATTTT.

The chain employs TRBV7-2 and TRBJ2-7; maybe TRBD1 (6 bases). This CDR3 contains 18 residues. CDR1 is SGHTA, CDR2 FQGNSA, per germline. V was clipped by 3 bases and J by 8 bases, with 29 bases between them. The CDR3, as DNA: TGTGCCAGCAGCTTGGCGCGGCATGGGGGCGGAAGGCTAAATCAGCAGTACTTC. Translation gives CASSLARHGGGRLNQQYF.

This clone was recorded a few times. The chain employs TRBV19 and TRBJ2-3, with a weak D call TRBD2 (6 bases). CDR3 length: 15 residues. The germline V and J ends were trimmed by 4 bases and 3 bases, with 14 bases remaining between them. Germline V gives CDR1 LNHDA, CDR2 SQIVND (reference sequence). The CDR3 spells CASSTGAGQTDTQYF. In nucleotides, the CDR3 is TGTGCCAGTAGTACCGGGGCGGGGCAGACAGATACGCAGTATTTT.

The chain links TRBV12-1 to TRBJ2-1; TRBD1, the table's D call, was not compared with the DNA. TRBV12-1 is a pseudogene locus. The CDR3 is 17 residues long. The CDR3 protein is CASSWASGGRVNNEQFF. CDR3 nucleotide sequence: TGTGCCAGCAGCTGGGCCTCAGGGGGGCGCGTGAACAATGAGCAGTTCTTC.

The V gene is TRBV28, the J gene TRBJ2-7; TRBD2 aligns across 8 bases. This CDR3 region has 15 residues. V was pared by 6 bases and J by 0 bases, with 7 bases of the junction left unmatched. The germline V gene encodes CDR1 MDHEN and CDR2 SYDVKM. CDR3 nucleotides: TGTGCCAGCAGAACCCTAGCGGGTCTCTCCTACGAGCAGTACTTC. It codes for CASRTLAGLSYEQYF.

CDR3 protein: CASSSRLAGGRTGELFF. The CDR3, as DNA: TGTGCCAGCAGCTCCAGACTAGCGGGAGGAAGGACCGGGGAGCTGTTTTTT. This chain links TRBV11-2 with TRBJ2-2, with TRBD2 identical over 13 bases. The germline CDR1 and CDR2 sequences are SGHAT and FQNNGV. The CDR3 sequence is 17 residues long. Trimming removed 4 bases from V and 5 bases from J; junction bases left unmatched: 7.

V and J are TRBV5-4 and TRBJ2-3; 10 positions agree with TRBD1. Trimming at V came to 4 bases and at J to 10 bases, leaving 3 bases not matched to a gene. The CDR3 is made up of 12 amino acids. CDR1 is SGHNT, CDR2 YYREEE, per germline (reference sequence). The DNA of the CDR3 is TGTGCCAGCAGCACCGGACAGGGGGCGCAGTATTTT. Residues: CASSTGQGAQYF.

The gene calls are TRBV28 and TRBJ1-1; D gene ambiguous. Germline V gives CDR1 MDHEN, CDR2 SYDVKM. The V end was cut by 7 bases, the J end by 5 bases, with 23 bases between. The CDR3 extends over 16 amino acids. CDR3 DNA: TGTGCCAGCACCCCGGGAGGGTCGGGGAGAAGGACTGAAGCTTTCTTT. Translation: CASTPGGSGRRTEAFF.

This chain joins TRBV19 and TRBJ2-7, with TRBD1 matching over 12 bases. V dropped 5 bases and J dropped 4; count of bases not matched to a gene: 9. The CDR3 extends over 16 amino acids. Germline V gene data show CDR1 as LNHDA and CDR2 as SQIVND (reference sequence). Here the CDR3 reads CASSDPGTGGAYEQYF. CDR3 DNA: TGTGCCAGTAGTGACCCCGGGACAGGGGGCGCTTACGAGCAGTACTTC.

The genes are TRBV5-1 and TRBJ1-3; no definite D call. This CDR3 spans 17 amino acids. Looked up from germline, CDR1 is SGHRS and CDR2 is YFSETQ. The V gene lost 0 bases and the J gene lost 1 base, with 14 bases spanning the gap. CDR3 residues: CASSLAVQAPSGNTIYF. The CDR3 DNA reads TGCGCCAGCAGCTTGGCCGTCCAGGCCCCTTCTGGAAACACCATATATTTT.

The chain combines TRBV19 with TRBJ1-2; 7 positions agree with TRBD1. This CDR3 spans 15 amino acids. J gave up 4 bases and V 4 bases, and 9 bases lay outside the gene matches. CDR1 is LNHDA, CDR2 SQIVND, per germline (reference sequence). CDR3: CASSNTDRDPYGYTF. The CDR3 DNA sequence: TGTGCCAGTAGTAACACAGACAGGGACCCCTATGGCTACACCTTC.

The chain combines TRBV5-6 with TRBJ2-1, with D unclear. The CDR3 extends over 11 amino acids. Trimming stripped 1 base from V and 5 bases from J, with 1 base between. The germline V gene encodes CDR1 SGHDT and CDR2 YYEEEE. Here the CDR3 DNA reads TGTGCCAGCAGCTTGAACAATGAGCAGTTCTTC. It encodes CASSLNNEQFF.

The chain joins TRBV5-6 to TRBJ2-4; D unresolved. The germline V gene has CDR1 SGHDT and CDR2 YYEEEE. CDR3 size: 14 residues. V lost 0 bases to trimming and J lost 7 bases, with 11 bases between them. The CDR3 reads CASSLVVHTNIQYF. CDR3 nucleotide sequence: TGTGCCAGCAGCTTGGTAGTGCATACCAACATTCAGTACTTC.

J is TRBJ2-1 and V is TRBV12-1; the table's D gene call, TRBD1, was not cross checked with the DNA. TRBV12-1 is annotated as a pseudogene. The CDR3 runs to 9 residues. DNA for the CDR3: TGTGCCAGCCTGGCTGAGCAGTTCTTC. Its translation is CASLAEQFF.

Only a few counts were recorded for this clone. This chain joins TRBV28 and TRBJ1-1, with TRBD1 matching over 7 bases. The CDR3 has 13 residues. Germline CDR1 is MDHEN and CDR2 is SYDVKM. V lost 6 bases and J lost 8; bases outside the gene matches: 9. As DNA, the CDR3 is TGTGCCAGCAGCCCAGGACAGGTAATAGAAGCTTTCTTT. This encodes CASSPGQVIEAFF.

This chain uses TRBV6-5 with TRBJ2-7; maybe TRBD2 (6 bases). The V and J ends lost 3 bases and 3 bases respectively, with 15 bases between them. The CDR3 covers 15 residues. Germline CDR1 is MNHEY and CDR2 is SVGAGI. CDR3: CASSYMGGGNYEQYF. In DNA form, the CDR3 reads TGTGCCAGCAGTTATATGGGCGGCGGGAACTACGAGCAGTACTTC.

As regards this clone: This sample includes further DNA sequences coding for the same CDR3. Here the CDR3 reads CASSDSSGLAKNIQYF. The CDR3 nucleotides read TGTGCCAGCAGTGACTCTTCGGGGCTAGCCAAAAACATTCAGTACTTC. This chain connects TRBV6-4 to TRBJ2-4; D tentatively reads TRBD1 or TRBD2 (5 bases each). The germline V gene has CDR1 MRHNA and CDR2 SNTAGT. The V end was cut by 0 bases, the J end by 0 bases, with 9 bases between. This CDR3 has 16 residues.

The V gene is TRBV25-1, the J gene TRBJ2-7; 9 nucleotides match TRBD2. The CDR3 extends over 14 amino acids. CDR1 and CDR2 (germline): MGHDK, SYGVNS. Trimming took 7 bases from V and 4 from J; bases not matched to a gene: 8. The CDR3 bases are TGTGCCAGCATTAGCGGGAGCTCAGGATACGAGCAGTACTTC. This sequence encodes CASISGSSGYEQYF.

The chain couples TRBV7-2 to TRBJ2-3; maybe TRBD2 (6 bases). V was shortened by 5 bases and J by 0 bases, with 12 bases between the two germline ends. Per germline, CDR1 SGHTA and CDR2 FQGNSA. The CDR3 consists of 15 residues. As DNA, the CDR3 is TGTGCCAGCAGCGCTTTCGGGGGAAGCACAGATACGCAGTATTTT. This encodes CASSAFGGSTDTQYF.

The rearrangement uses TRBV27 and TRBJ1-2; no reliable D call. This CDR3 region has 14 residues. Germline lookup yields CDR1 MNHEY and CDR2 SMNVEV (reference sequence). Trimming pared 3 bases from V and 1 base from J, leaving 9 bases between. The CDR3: CASSFGRGNYGYTF. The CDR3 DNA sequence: TGTGCCAGCAGTTTTGGTCGGGGTAACTATGGCTACACCTTC.

CDR3 sequence reads: CASAGTSLLWYF. The CDR3 nucleotides read TGTGCCAGCGCCGGGACATCCCTCCTTTGGTACTTC. This sequence joins TRBV2 and TRBJ2-5; perhaps TRBD1 as D (6 bases). The germline CDR1 and CDR2 sequences are SNHLY and FYNNEI. The CDR3 spans 12 residues. V was pared by 8 bases and J by 13 bases, with 20 bases between.

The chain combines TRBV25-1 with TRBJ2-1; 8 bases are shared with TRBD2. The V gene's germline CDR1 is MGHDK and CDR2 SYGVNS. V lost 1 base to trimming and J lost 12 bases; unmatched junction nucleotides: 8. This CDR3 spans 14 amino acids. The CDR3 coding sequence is TGTGCCAGCAGTGAATCCGGGACTAGATCGGGGCAGTTCTTC. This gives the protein CASSESGTRSGQFF. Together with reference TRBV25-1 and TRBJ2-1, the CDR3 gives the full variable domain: EADIYQTPRYLVIGTGKKITLECSQTMGHDKMYWYQQDPGMELHLIHYSYGVNSTEKGDLSSESTVSRIRTEHFPLTLESARPSHTSQYLCASSESGTRSGQFFGPGTRLTVL.

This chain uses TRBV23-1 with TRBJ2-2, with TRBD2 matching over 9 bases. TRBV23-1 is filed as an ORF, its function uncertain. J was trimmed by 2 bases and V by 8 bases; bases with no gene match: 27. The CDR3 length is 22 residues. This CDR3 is CASGAGKGGLVSGSYNTGELFF. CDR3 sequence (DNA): TGCGCCAGCGGGGCTGGTAAGGGGGGTTTAGTTAGCGGGAGCTATAACACCGGGGAGCTGTTTTTT.